Listed below are T cell receptor beta chains from one sample, sequenced in a study of cytomegalovirus exposure and HLA in healthy donors. Measured with immunoSEQ multiplex PCR; TCRdb has only the in-frame clones, and not every one. This table lists around 100,000 clones. Specimen: PBMCs. The receptors shown here come from a man between 35 and 55 years old in good health and CMV-seropositive. CDR3s leave out the opening cysteine and the closing phenylalanine or tryptophan. D genes are given only for firm matches.

CDR3 length	V gene	J gene	D gene	CDR3 protein
14	TRBV15	TRBJ1-4	-	ATSRGLGHGNEKLF
13	TRBV5-1	TRBJ2-5	TRBD1	ASSRETGGYETQY
14	TRBV14	TRBJ2-7	TRBD2	ASSQGFAGGTYEQY
12	TRBV7-9	TRBJ2-7	TRBD1	ASSLGDRGYEQY
11	TRBV27	TRBJ1-1	-	ASSLTENTEAF
11	TRBV6-1	TRBJ1-5	-	ASSEALRGPQH
13	TRBV19	TRBJ2-3	-	ASSSAGPSTDTQY
11	TRBV6-5	TRBJ2-2	-	ASRQGGTGELF
13	TRBV4-2	TRBJ2-2	-	ASSPERTNTGELF
15	TRBV18	TRBJ1-1	TRBD1	ASSGGPGGSLNTEAF
15	TRBV19	TRBJ2-3	TRBD2	ASSIGGPGSGTDTQY
12	TRBV6-1	TRBJ2-2	TRBD1	ASPGTANTGELF
13	TRBV5-5	TRBJ2-7	TRBD2	ASSSPTSGRYEQY
14	TRBV6-5	TRBJ2-7	TRBD2	ASSFTTSGRVHEQY
12	TRBV27	TRBJ1-5	-	ASSLAKGNQPQH